A selection of T cell receptor beta chains follows, all from one sample in a study of shared clonotypes between healthy human individuals. Profiling relied on immunoSEQ multiplex PCR, and the TCRdb table lists in-frame clones only, not all of them. The sample lists some 1,100,000 clones; about 80% were seen once. Sequenced: memory CD4+ T cells from PBMCs. Source of these receptors: a young man in good health. Some clones in this sample may be carry-over from other donors' samples. Both conserved end residues are part of each CDR3. A D gene is named only where the DNA matches it firmly. Size tells how often a clone was seen (once, few, many) or the class of an expanded clone, and some rows leave it out.

d_gene,len,v_gene,j_gene,abundance,CDR3nt,CDR3aa
NA,14,TRBV5-8,TRBJ1-5,NA,TGTGCCAGCAATAGTTACTCATCCGATCAGCCCCAGCATTTT,CASNSYSSDQPQHF
NA,14,TRBV15,TRBJ2-7,NA,TGTGCCACCAGCAGAGAAACGGACTCCTACGAGCAGTACTTC,CATSRETDSYEQYF
NA,16,TRBV5-1,TRBJ2-3,NA,TGCGCCAGCAGCTTGGGGCGACAGAGAGCATTTTATACGCAGTATTTT,CASSLGRQRAFYTQYF
TRBD2,14,TRBV29-1,TRBJ2-2,NA,TGCAGCACCCAGGGACTAGCGGGAACCGGGGAGCTGTTTTTT,CSTQGLAGTGELFF
NA,16,TRBV10-3,TRBJ2-5,few,TGTGCCATCAGTGAGTCTCGGCTAGCCTTGAAAGAGACCCAGTACTTC,CAISESRLALKETQYF
TRBD1,12,TRBV2,TRBJ2-7,NA,TGTGCCAGCGGGACAGTTGGCTACGAGCAGTACTTC,CASGTVGYEQYF
NA,14,TRBV19,TRBJ1-1,NA,TGTGCCAGTAGTATTGGATGGGTGAACACTGAAGCTTTCTTT,CASSIGWVNTEAFF
NA,15,TRBV5-1,TRBJ1-3,many,TGCGCCAGCAGCTTGAACTCCCACTCTGGAAACACCATATATTTT,CASSLNSHSGNTIYF
NA,16,TRBV7-2,TRBJ2-3,NA,TGTGCCAGCAGCCCCCCCGGGTTCGGGAGCACAGATACGCAGTATTTT,CASSPPGFGSTDTQYF
NA,13,TRBV29-1,TRBJ1-1,few,TGCAGCGTTGATTTCCGCTCGAACACTGAAGCTTTCTTT,CSVDFRSNTEAFF
TRBD1,14,TRBV2,TRBJ2-7,NA,TGTGCCAGCACCCCTTGGGACAGCAGCTACGAGCAGTACTTC,CASTPWDSSYEQYF
TRBD2,13,TRBV29-1,TRBJ2-3,NA,TGCAGCGTCCGGGGGACTAGCGGGAGTCCCGAGTATTTT,CSVRGTSGSPEYF
NA,14,TRBV7-2,TRBJ2-2,once,TGTGCCAGCAGACGTGCCTGGGAGACCGGGGAGCTGTTTTTT,CASRRAWETGELFF
NA,17,TRBV7-6,TRBJ2-6,NA,TGTGCCAGCAGCTTACTTAGGGCACAGTTCGGGGCCAACGTCCTGACTTTC,CASSLLRAQFGANVLTF
TRBD1,13,TRBV10-2,TRBJ2-7,once,TGCGCCAGCAGGAGACAGGGTGCGGAGGAGCAGTACTTC,CASRRQGAEEQYF
NA,16,TRBV7-2,TRBJ2-7,few,TGTGCCAGCAGCCCGGCGGTTCACCTACCCCCCTACGAGCAGTACTTC,CASSPAVHLPPYEQYF
NA,15,TRBV11-2,TRBJ2-5,NA,TGTGCCAGCAGCTTGGGGCCAGGCCCCCAAGAGACCCAGTACTTC,CASSLGPGPQETQYF
NA,13,TRBV11-3,TRBJ1-2,NA,TGTGCCAGCAGCTTAGTCGTTTCTCAGGGCTACACCTTC,CASSLVVSQGYTF
TRBD1,15,TRBV11-2,TRBJ1-2,once,TGTGCCAGCAGCTCCGGGACAGATACTAACTATGGCTACACCTTC,CASSSGTDTNYGYTF
NA,16,TRBV5-1,TRBJ2-1,NA,TGCGCCAGCAGCTTGGCCGGGGCCAGCTCCTACAATGAGCAGTTCTTC,CASSLAGASSYNEQFF
TRBD1,15,TRBV7-9,TRBJ2-3,NA,TGTGCCAGCAGCTTAAAGGACAGGGTTGTGGATACGCAGTATTTT,CASSLKDRVVDTQYF
TRBD2,16,TRBV15,TRBJ2-7,NA,TGTGCCACCAGCAGAGGAGGAAGCGGGAGGGCTAATGAGCAGTACTTC,CATSRGGSGRANEQYF
NA,13,TRBV5-4,TRBJ2-5,NA,TGTGCCAGCAGCTTGCCAACACAAGAGACCCAGTACTTC,CASSLPTQETQYF
NA,13,TRBV12-5,TRBJ2-2,few,TGTGCTAGTGGTTCGCGGAACACCGGGGAGCTGTTTTTT,CASGSRNTGELFF
NA,13,TRBV10-3,TRBJ2-5,NA,TGTGCCATCAGTGAAGGCTACCAAGAGACCCAGTACTTC,CAISEGYQETQYF
TRBD1,18,TRBV9,TRBJ1-5,NA,TGTGCCAGCACCTCAAAAACTCCCGGGACAGCTAGCAATCAGCCCCAGCATTTT,CASTSKTPGTASNQPQHF
NA,14,TRBV28,TRBJ2-1,NA,TGTGCCAGCAGTTTAGTCGCCCCCTTCGGTGAGCAGTTCTTC,CASSLVAPFGEQFF
TRBD1,15,TRBV11-2,TRBJ2-7,NA,TGTGCCAGCAGCTTAGGACAGGGGGCCCCCTACGAGCAGTACTTC,CASSLGQGAPYEQYF
NA,13,TRBV18,TRBJ2-7,NA,TGTGCCAGCTCACCACTCATAAGTGACGAGCAGTACTTC,CASSPLISDEQYF
TRBD2,14,TRBV11-2,TRBJ2-1,NA,TGTGCCAGCAGCGCCGGGACTAGCGGCACTGAGCAGTTCTTC,CASSAGTSGTEQFF
NA,13,TRBV16,TRBJ1-1,many,TGTGCCAGCAGCCAATCGCAGGGCACTGAAGCTTTCTTT,CASSQSQGTEAFF
NA,13,TRBV5-1,TRBJ1-1,NA,TGCGCCAGCAGCTTTTCCCAGGGAACTGAAGCTTTCTTT,CASSFSQGTEAFF
TRBD2,15,TRBV7-9,TRBJ2-1,NA,TGTGCCAGCAGCTTAATAGCGGGGACCTACAATGAGCAGTTCTTC,CASSLIAGTYNEQFF
TRBD2,15,TRBV7-7,TRBJ2-5,NA,TGTGCCAGCAGCGCCACGCTGGGAGGGCAAGAGACCCAGTACTTC,CASSATLGGQETQYF
TRBD1,16,TRBV28,TRBJ2-7,once,TGTGCCAGCAGTTTAAGAGGAGGTCACAGGGGGCACGAGCAGTACTTC,CASSLRGGHRGHEQYF
TRBD1,16,TRBV7-3,TRBJ2-2,once,TGTGCCAGCAGCCTACTAGGGGGCACGAACACCGGGGAGCTGTTTTTT,CASSLLGGTNTGELFF
NA,16,TRBV30,TRBJ1-3,once,TGTGCCTGGAGTGTACTTTGGGGATACTCTGGAAACACCATATATTTT,CAWSVLWGYSGNTIYF
NA,13,TRBV13,TRBJ2-5,NA,TGTGCCAGTAAACCAGGGTCCGGTGGGACCCAGTACTTC,CASKPGSGGTQYF
NA,16,TRBV9,TRBJ2-1,NA,TGTGCCAGCAGCGTAGCTGGGGGACTTTCCTACAATGAGCAGTTCTTC,CASSVAGGLSYNEQFF
TRBD2,17,TRBV5-1,TRBJ2-1,NA,TGCGCCAGCAGGCCCCGTGATCGGGAGGGTTCCTACAATGAGCAGTTCTTC,CASRPRDREGSYNEQFF